This is a list of T cell receptor beta chains from one sample in a study of cytomegalovirus exposure and HLA in healthy donors. Only in-frame clones appear in the TCRdb table, and some are missing; sequencing was by immunoSEQ multiplex PCR. The sample lists about 170,000 clones; around two thirds were seen once. The sequenced sample was PBMCs. Receptors were obtained from a middle-aged man in good health and CMV-seronegative. CDR3s include the opening cysteine and the closing phenylalanine or tryptophan. The D gene is left open where the match is weak. Size is stated for part of the rows, as once, few or many counts, or as a class when the clone is expanded.

size | J | V | length | D | CDR3 | DNA
NA | TRBJ1-6 | TRBV15 | 16 | NA | CATSSPASSCNSPLHF | TGTGCCACCAGCAGTCCAGCGAGCTCCTGTAATTCACCCCTCCACTTT
NA | TRBJ1-4 | TRBV18 | 15 | TRBD1 | CASSHRDRYNEKLFF | TGTGCCAGCTCACATCGGGACAGATATAATGAAAAACTGTTTTTT
NA | TRBJ2-7 | TRBV6-1 | 13 | NA | CASRSRAIYEQYF | TGTGCCAGCAGATCCAGGGCCATTTACGAGCAGTACTTC
NA | TRBJ2-2 | TRBV27 | 16 | NA | CASSLYLGRSTGELFF | TGTGCCAGCAGTTTATACCTTGGCAGGTCAACCGGGGAGCTGTTTTTT
NA | TRBJ1-2 | TRBV2 | 15 | NA | CASTSDSPTYYGYTF | TGTGCCAGCACATCGGACAGCCCCACATACTATGGCTACACCTTC
NA | TRBJ2-5 | TRBV9 | 16 | TRBD2 | CASSVGTSGSEETQYF | TGTGCCAGCAGCGTAGGAACTAGCGGGAGTGAAGAGACCCAGTACTTC
NA | TRBJ2-7 | TRBV29-1 | 14 | TRBD2 | CSVTGLAGIYEQYF | TGCAGCGTTACTGGACTAGCGGGAATCTACGAGCAGTACTTC
NA | TRBJ2-6 | TRBV5-4 | 17 | TRBD2 | CASSLASGRSGANVLTF | TGTGCCAGCAGCTTGGCCAGCGGGAGGTCTGGGGCCAACGTCCTGACTTTC
NA | TRBJ2-3 | TRBV4-1 | 17 | TRBD2 | CASSQVASGGHTDTQYF | TGCGCCAGCAGCCAAGTCGCTAGCGGGGGGCACACAGATACGCAGTATTTT
NA | TRBJ1-1 | TRBV11-2 | 15 | NA | CASSLGGGRDTEAFF | TGTGCCAGCAGCTTAGGGGGGGGCCGGGACACTGAAGCTTTCTTT
NA | TRBJ2-3 | TRBV19 | 16 | NA | CASSTYQGVGTDTQYF | TGTGCCAGTAGTACCTATCAAGGGGTGGGCACAGATACGCAGTATTTT
NA | TRBJ1-6 | TRBV5-1 | 14 | NA | CASSTELGGSPLHF | TGCGCCAGCAGCACCGAGCTTGGAGGTTCACCCCTCCACTTT
few | TRBJ1-1 | TRBV28 | 14 | NA | CASSLSPGRTEAFF | TGTGCCAGCAGTTTAAGCCCCGGTCGGACTGAAGCTTTCTTT
NA | TRBJ2-5 | TRBV5-1 | 19 | TRBD2 | CASSFGGSAGGSTQETQYF | TGCGCCAGCAGCTTTGGGGGTAGCGCGGGAGGGTCCACACAAGAGACCCAGTACTTC
NA | TRBJ1-1 | TRBV5-1 | 14 | NA | CASRGGGRNTEAFF | TGCGCCAGCAGGGGTGGAGGGAGGAACACTGAAGCTTTCTTT
NA | TRBJ2-1 | TRBV20-1 | 10 | NA | CSAVENEQFF | TGCAGTGCGGTCGAGAATGAGCAGTTCTTC
NA | TRBJ1-2 | TRBV7-9 | 15 | NA | CSSSPREGSNYGYTF | TGTTCCAGCAGCCCCCGGGAGGGGAGTAACTATGGCTACACCTTC
NA | TRBJ1-2 | TRBV28 | 12 | NA | CASSTVRYGYTF | TGTGCCAGCAGTACCGTCCGGTATGGCTACACCTTC
NA | TRBJ1-1 | TRBV28 | 14 | TRBD1 | CASSLAGGASEAFF | TGTGCCAGCAGTTTAGCAGGGGGCGCCTCTGAAGCTTTCTTT
NA | TRBJ2-5 | TRBV5-1 | 16 | NA | CASSSAVATELETQYF | TGCGCCAGCAGCTCCGCGGTGGCGACGGAGTTAGAGACCCAGTACTTC
NA | TRBJ2-7 | TRBV7-2 | 16 | NA | CASSLAPQGGSYEQYF | TGTGCCAGCAGCTTAGCGCCTCAGGGAGGATCCTACGAGCAGTACTTC
NA | TRBJ2-2 | TRBV2 | 15 | TRBD1 | CASSPRTGTTGELFF | TGTGCCAGCAGTCCTAGGACAGGGACCACCGGGGAGCTGTTTTTT
NA | TRBJ2-7 | TRBV5-6 | 13 | TRBD1 | CASAPTGSHEQYF | TGTGCCAGCGCGCCGACAGGGTCCCACGAGCAGTACTTC
NA | TRBJ2-3 | TRBV7-2 | 16 | TRBD2 | CASSLSAGVGTDTQYF | TGTGCCAGCAGCTTAAGTGCGGGAGTAGGTACAGATACGCAGTATTTT